This T cell receptor (beta chain) was documented in a study of T cell responses to AZD1222 COVID-19 vaccine. Measured with immunoSEQ multiplex PCR; TCRdb has only the in-frame clones, and not every one. The table includes over 120,000 clones, approximately 90% detected once. Points from the study as a whole: Two doses of AZD1222 preceded a rise in Spike-specific TCR breadth and depth.

This clone was seen a few times. The antigen is unknown. Trimming pared 0 bases from V and 4 bases from J, leaving 22 bases between. This CDR3 spans 19 amino acids. The gene calls are TRBV6-7 and TRBJ1-5; unclear D gene. TRBV6-7 is identified as an open reading frame with a role that is uncertain. The sequences come from peripheral blood, collected on day 0 of AZD1222 vaccination. The receptor was derived from an adult in good health. CDR3 residues: CASSYSIGPYLIRNQPQHF. The CDR3 region has the DNA TGTGCCAGCAGTTACTCGATAGGACCCTACCTAATCCGTAATCAGCCCCAGCATTTT.